This T cell receptor (beta chain) was identified during a study of cytomegalovirus exposure and HLA in healthy donors. As to this clone: This specimen includes other DNA sequences encoding the same CDR3.

Primers for the PCR totalled 60 Vbeta and 13 Jbeta. Profiling relied on immunoSEQ multiplex PCR, and the TCRdb table lists in-frame clones only, not all of them. The sample includes tens of thousands of clones, 70% to 85% of them seen just once. Material: PBMCs. The source of this sequence is a man aged 65-85 years in good health and CMV-seropositive.

The CDR3 DNA reads as TGTGCCAGCAGCCTATCCCCGGAAGAGACCCAGTACTTC. It encodes CASSLSPEETQYF. The rearrangement joins TRBV7-6 to TRBJ2-5; no definite D call. CDR1 is SGHVS and CDR2 is FNYEAQ in the germline V gene. CDR3 length: 13 amino acids. The V gene lost 5 bases and the J gene lost 3 bases, with 10 bases spanning the gap.